This TCR beta chain is from a study of T-cell reconstitution after alpha-beta-depleted transplantation in children. Unique molecular identifiers were used in preparing the TCRbeta library. One entry per CDR3 protein results from TCRdb running MiXCR on the PCR reads. The sample consists of hundreds of thousands of distinct CDR3 sequences, approximately 8% of them appearing once. The germline V gene encodes CDR1 DFQATT and CDR2 SNEGSKA (reference sequence). Trimming removed 0 bases from V and 8 bases from J, with 16 bases in between. CDR3 length: 15 amino acids. This clonotype was sampled from a male patient between 2 and 15 years old who had a stem cell transplant for acute myeloid leukemia, so the T cells may come from the graft donor. This chain connects TRBV20-1 to TRBJ1-4; D unclear. The sample here was PBMCs, mostly from graft donor cells, taken 360 days after TCRalphabeta/CD19-depleted stem cell transplant. The CDR3 region has the DNA TGCAGTGCTAGAGACCCCTCTGGAGACCACGAAAAACTGTTTTTT. It specifies CSARDPSGDHEKLFF.